Below, one T cell receptor beta chain is given with its context. This sample is part of a study of cytomegalovirus exposure and HLA in healthy donors. Study background: It was reported in a later analysis that the approximately 120 validation repertoires used the same platform as the 666 first-cohort repertoires.

Germline assignment: CDR1 MGHRA and CDR2 YSYEKL. Trimming cost V 1 base and J 4 bases; bases outside gene matches: 4. There are 15 residues in the CDR3. Profiling relied on immunoSEQ multiplex PCR, and the TCRdb table lists in-frame clones only, not all of them. This sample has roughly 120,000 clones, with approximately 86% found just once. The donors formed part of the roughly 120-subject validation cohort, distinct from the approximately 630-subject first cohort. The sequenced sample was PBMCs. The rearrangement joins TRBV4-1 to TRBJ2-1; 7 positions agree with TRBD2. This receptor was obtained from a young man in good health and CMV-seropositive. CDR3 coding DNA: TGCGCCAGCAGCCAAGTCTGGCGGGGGTACAATGAGCAGTTCTTC. This sequence encodes CASSQVWRGYNEQFF.